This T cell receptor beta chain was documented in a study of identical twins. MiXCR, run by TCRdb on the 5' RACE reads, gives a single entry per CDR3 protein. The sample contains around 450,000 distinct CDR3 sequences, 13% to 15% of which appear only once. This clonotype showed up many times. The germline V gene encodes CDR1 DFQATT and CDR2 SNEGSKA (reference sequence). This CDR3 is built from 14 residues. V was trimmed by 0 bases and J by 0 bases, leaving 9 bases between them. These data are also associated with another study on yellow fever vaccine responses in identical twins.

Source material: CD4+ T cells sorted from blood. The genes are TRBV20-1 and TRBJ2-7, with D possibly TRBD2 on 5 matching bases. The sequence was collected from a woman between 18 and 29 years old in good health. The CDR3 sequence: CSARDRRSSYEQYF. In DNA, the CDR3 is TGCAGTGCTAGAGACAGGAGGAGCTCCTACGAGCAGTACTTC.